This T cell receptor beta chain originates from a study of cytomegalovirus exposure and HLA in healthy donors. This clone was picked up a small number of times. No antigen is known for it. Study-wide findings and caveats: Some segments of the V type, notably TRBV6-2 and TRBV6-3, were excluded as indistinguishable.

It was with 60 Vbeta and 13 Jbeta primers that the PCR ran. Produced via immunoSEQ multiplex PCR; TCRdb's table is partial and in-frame only. The sample yields around 140,000 clones, around 83% seen once. In germline, CDR1 is GTSNPN, CDR2 SVGIG (reference sequence). The CDR3 is 14 amino acids. The V end lost 4 bases, the J end lost 6 bases, and 18 bases lay between the germline ends. Healthy bone marrow donors made up the cohort. The study sampled nominally healthy donors, though unrecorded immune exposures were likely. The TCR was taken from a woman aged 50 to 60 in good health and CMV-seropositive. Sequenced sample: PBMCs. The V gene is TRBV30, the J gene TRBJ1-2; TRBD1 might be the D (6 bases). The CDR3 loop reads CAWKAQGIPHGYTF. The CDR3 region has the DNA TGTGCCTGGAAGGCTCAGGGGATTCCTCATGGCTACACCTTC.